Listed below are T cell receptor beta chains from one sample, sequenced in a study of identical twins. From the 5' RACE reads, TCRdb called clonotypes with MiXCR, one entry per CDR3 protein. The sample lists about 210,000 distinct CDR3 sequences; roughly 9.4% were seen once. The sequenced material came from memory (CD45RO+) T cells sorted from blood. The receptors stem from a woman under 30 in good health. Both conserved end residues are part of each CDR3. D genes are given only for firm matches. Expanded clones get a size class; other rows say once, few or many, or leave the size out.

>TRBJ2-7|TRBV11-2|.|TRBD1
CASSLGQGRVEQYF
TGTGCCAGCAGCCTAGGACAGGGGAGGGTCGAGCAGTACTTC
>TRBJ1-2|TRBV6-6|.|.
CASSPKGGRGYTF
TGTGCCAGCAGCCCTAAGGGGGGCAGGGGCTACACCTTC
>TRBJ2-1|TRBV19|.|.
CASSPQGRGSYNEQFF
TGTGCCAGTAGTCCCCAGGGGCGGGGGTCCTACAATGAGCAGTTCTTC
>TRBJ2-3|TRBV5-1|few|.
CASSLEAYTDTQYF
TGCGCCAGCAGCTTGGAGGCATACACAGATACGCAGTATTTT
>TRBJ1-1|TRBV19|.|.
CASSRDPGTEAFF
TGTGCCAGTAGTCGGGACCCTGGGACTGAAGCTTTCTTT
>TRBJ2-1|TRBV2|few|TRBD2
CASRASGSLEEQFF
TGTGCCAGCAGGGCTAGCGGGAGCCTGGAGGAGCAGTTCTTC
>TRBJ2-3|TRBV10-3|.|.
CATLGGLYATQYF
TGTGCCACCTTAGGGGGACTATATGCTACGCAGTATTTT
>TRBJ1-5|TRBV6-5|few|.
CASSYSPRSPSNQPQHF
TGTGCCAGCAGTTACTCTCCTCGGTCGCCAAGCAATCAGCCCCAGCATTTT
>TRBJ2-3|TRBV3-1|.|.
CASSQGALDTDTQYF
TGTGCCAGCAGCCAAGGGGCCCTCGACACAGATACGCAGTATTTT
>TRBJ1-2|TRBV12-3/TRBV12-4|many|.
CASSFIRGGYTF
TGTGCCAGCAGTTTTATCAGGGGCGGCTACACCTTC
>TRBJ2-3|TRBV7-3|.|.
CASSLGGGRTDTQYF
TGTGCCAGCAGCTTAGGCGGGGGCCGCACAGATACGCAGTATTTT
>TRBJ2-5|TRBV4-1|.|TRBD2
CASSRQDVSGSETQYF
TGCGCCAGCAGCCGACAAGATGTTAGCGGGAGTGAGACCCAGTACTTC
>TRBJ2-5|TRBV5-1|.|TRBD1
CASSLGGTGAGSETQYF
TGCGCCAGCAGCTTAGGTGGTACAGGGGCGGGCAGCGAGACCCAGTACTTC
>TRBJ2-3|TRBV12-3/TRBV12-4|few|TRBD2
CASSLRGATDTQYF
TGTGCCAGCAGTTTGCGGGGGGCCACAGATACGCAGTATTTT
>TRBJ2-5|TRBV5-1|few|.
CASSLLLASGRTQYF
TGCGCCAGCAGCTTACTGTTAGCAAGTGGGCGGACCCAGTACTTC
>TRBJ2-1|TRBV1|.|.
CTSSQSPGLAGGQISYNEQFF
TGCACCAGCAGCCAATCGCCGGGACTAGCGGGGGGTCAGATCTCCTACAATGAGCAGTTCTTC
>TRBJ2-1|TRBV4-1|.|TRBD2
CASSQAQLAANEQFF
TGCGCCAGCAGCCAAGCCCAGCTAGCGGCTAATGAGCAGTTCTTC
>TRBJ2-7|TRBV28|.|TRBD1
CASGTEGQGSNEQYF
TGTGCCAGCGGAACTGAGGGACAGGGTTCGAACGAGCAGTACTTC
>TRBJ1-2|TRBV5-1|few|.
CASSSEDGNYGYTF
TGCGCCAGCAGCTCCGAGGACGGAAACTATGGCTACACCTTC
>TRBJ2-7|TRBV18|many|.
CASSPNSYEQYF
TGTGCCAGCAGTCCTAACTCCTACGAGCAGTACTTC
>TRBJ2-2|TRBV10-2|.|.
CASTLAGGTGELFF
TGCGCCAGCACTCTAGCCGGGGGAACCGGGGAGCTGTTTTTT
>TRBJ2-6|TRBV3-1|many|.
CASSQAGANVLTF
TGTGCCAGCAGCCAAGCTGGGGCCAACGTCCTGACTTTC
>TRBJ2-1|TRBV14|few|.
CASSRLPPGVSGSGRNEQFF
TGTGCCAGCAGTCGACTCCCTCCCGGAGTTTCCGGGAGCGGACGGAATGAGCAGTTCTTC
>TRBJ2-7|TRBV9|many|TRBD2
CASSVGTGGPYEQYF
TGTGCCAGCAGCGTAGGGACGGGAGGGCCCTACGAGCAGTACTTC
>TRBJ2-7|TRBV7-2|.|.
CASSIGVGRREQYF
TGTGCCAGCAGTATAGGTGTGGGCCGAAGGGAGCAGTACTTC
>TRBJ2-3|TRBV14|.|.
CASSQGSSDTQYF
TGTGCCAGCAGCCAAGGAAGCTCAGATACGCAGTATTTT
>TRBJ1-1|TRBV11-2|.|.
CASSGSGARTEAFF
TGTGCCAGCAGCGGATCGGGGGCGAGAACTGAAGCTTTCTTT
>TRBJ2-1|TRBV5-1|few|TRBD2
CASSLLSGRAPHNEQFF
TGCGCCAGCAGCTTGCTTAGCGGGAGGGCCCCCCACAATGAGCAGTTCTTC
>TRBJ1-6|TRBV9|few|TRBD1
CASSEGQDSSPLHF
TGTGCCAGCAGCGAGGGACAGGATAGCTCACCCCTCCACTTT
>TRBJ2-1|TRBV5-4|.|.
CASGGTGDNEQFF
TGTGCCAGTGGAGGTACGGGGGACAATGAGCAGTTCTTC
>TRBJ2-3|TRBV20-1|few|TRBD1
CSALPVQGVSTDTQYF
TGCAGTGCCCTCCCGGTTCAGGGGGTCAGCACAGATACGCAGTATTTT
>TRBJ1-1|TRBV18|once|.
CASSPGSGTEAFF
TGTGCCAGCTCACCAGGGTCGGGGACTGAAGCTTTCTTT
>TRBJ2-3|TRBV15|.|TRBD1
CATSRDWGQSTDTQYF
TGTGCCACCAGCAGAGATTGGGGACAGAGCACAGATACGCAGTATTTT
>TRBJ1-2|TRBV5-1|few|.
CASSLVLQGNYGYTF
TGCGCCAGCAGCTTGGTACTCCAGGGGAACTATGGCTACACCTTC
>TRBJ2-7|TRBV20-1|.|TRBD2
CSASISGSYEQYF
TGCAGTGCTAGTATTAGCGGGTCCTACGAGCAGTACTTC
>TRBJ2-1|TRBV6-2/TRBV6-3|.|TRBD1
CASSRGQGPNPFF
TGTGCCAGCAGCCGGGGACAGGGTCCGAATCCGTTCTTC
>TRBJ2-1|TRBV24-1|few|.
CATSDLIRNEQFF
TGTGCCACCAGTGATTTGATCCGAAATGAGCAGTTCTTC
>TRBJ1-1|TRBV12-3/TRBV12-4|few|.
CASSFRRQNTEAFF
TGTGCCAGCAGTTTTCGGCGGCAGAACACTGAAGCTTTCTTT
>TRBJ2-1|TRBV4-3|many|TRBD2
CASSQDLGAGGPYEQFF
TGCGCCAGCAGCCAAGATCTCGGTGCGGGAGGGCCTTATGAGCAGTTCTTC
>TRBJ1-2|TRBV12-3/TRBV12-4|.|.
CASSLSGVGYGYTF
TGTGCCAGCAGTTTATCTGGTGTCGGTTATGGCTACACCTTC
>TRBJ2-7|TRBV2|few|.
CASGQDPYEQYF
TGTGCCAGCGGTCAGGACCCTTACGAGCAGTACTTC
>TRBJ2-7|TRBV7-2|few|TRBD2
CPSSLRGLYIYEQYF
TGTCCCAGCAGCTTGCGGGGACTATATATTTACGAGCAGTACTTC
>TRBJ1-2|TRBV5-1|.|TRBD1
CASSTGAGKEGYTF
TGCGCCAGTTCAACAGGGGCTGGGAAAGAGGGCTACACCTTC
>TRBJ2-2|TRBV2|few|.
CASSEFSWNTGELFF
TGTGCCAGCAGTGAGTTCAGTTGGAACACCGGGGAGCTGTTTTTT
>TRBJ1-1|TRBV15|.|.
CATSRDLGENTEAFF
TGTGCCACCAGCAGAGATCTGGGGGAGAACACTGAAGCTTTCTTT
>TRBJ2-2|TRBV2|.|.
CASRDSADTGELFF
TGTGCCAGCAGGGACTCGGCGGACACCGGGGAGCTGTTTTTT
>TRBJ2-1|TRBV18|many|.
CASSPRGGEQFF
TGTGCCAGCTCACCTAGAGGGGGGGAGCAGTTCTTC
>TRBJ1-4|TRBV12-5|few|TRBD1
CASGLLGTANEKLFF
TGTGCTAGTGGTTTGCTAGGGACAGCAAATGAAAAACTGTTTTTT
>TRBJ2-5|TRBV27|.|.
CASSTPRGASRQETQYF
TGTGCCAGCAGTACCCCACGGGGGGCCTCCCGCCAAGAGACCCAGTACTTC
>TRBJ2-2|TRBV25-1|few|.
CASSPREAGRSGELFF
TGTGCCAGCAGCCCGAGGGAGGCAGGGAGATCCGGGGAGCTGTTTTTT
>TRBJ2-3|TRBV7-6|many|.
CASSRNPLDTQYF
TGTGCCAGCAGCCGTAACCCGTTGGATACGCAGTATTTT
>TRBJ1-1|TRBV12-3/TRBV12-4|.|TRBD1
CASSLQGASEAFF
TGTGCCAGCAGTTTGCAGGGGGCCTCTGAAGCTTTCTTT
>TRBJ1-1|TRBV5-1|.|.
CASSSEGAKTEAFF
TGCGCCAGCAGCTCCGAGGGCGCCAAAACTGAAGCTTTCTTT
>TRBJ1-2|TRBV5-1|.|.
CASSATQGWGYTF
TGCGCCAGCAGCGCCACACAGGGTTGGGGCTACACCTTC
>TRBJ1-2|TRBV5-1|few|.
CASSLDGSRYGYTF
TGCGCCAGCAGCTTGGATGGCTCCCGCTATGGCTACACCTTC
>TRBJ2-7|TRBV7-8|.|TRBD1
CASSSSGTGVREQYF
TGTGCCAGCAGCTCTTCCGGGACAGGGGTCCGCGAGCAGTACTTC
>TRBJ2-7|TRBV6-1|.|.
CASSEPPGRTYEQYF
TGTGCCAGCAGTGAACCCCCGGGAAGAACTTACGAGCAGTACTTC